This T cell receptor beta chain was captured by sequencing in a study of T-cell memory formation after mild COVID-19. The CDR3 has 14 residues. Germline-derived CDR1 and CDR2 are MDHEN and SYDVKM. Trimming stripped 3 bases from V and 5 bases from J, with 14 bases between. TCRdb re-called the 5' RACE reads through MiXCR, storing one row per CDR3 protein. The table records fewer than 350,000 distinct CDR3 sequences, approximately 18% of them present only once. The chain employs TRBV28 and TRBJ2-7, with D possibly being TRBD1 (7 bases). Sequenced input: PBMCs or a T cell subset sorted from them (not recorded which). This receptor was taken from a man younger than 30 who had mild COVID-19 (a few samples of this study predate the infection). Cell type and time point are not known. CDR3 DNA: TGTGCCAGCAGTTTGGAGGGGGCGCCTCACGAGCAGTACGTC. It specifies CASSLEGAPHEQYV.